This passage covers 26 T cell receptor beta chains from one sample sequenced in a study (dated by TCRdb to the mid-2010s). Receptors were amplified or captured by RT-PCR. The instrument was an Illumina MiSeq. TCRdb trimmed the raw reads at Q25, called clones with MiXCR and kept productive beta chains. Here each entry gathers all rows of one CDR3 protein and keeps the most common genes and DNA. In this sample the table shows hundreds of thousands of distinct CDR3 sequences, approximately 15% of which occur a single time. Together, the top ten hold 3.6% of the sample. Input material: memory CD4+ T cells from blood. These receptors originate from a female donor in good health, serving as a healthy control.

The V gene is TRBV18, the J gene TRBJ2-7; D is possibly TRBD1 (6 bases). Germline-derived CDR1 and CDR2 are KGHSH and LQKENI. Between the trimmed V and J ends, which lost 1 base and 7 bases, there was a span of 14 bases. The CDR3 extends over 14 amino acids. This CDR3 reads CASSPQGETSEQYF. In DNA, the CDR3 is TGTGCCAGCTCACCACAGGGGGAAACGAGTGAGCAGTACTTC.

This clonotype was counted many times. The chain combines TRBV29-1 with TRBJ2-3; D uncertain. The CDR3 loop spans 11 amino acids. CDR1 and CDR2 (germline): SQVTM, ANQGSEA. V shed 4 bases and J shed 1 base, with 3 bases lying between them. The CDR3, as DNA: TGCAGCGTTGTGGGCACAGATACGCAGTATTTT. It translates to CSVVGTDTQYF.

The chain recombines TRBV20-1 with TRBJ2-5, with 10 bases aligning to TRBD2. The germline CDR1 and CDR2 sequences are DFQATT and SNEGSKA (reference sequence). This CDR3 contains 16 residues. V lost 2 bases to trimming and J lost 4 bases; unmatched junction nucleotides: 10. In nucleotides, the CDR3 is TGCAGTGCTAGAAAGAGGCTAGCGGGAGCCGGAGAGACCCAGTACTTC. Residues: CSARKRLAGAGETQYF.

The chain has TRBV6-5 and TRBJ1-4; possibly TRBD1 for D (6 bases). V was shortened by 0 bases and J by 8 bases, with 19 bases between the two germline ends. The CDR3 extends over 17 amino acids. Germline V CDR1 and CDR2: MNHEY, SVGAGI. The CDR3 DNA follows: TGTGCCAGCAGTTACTCCGCCCCTGGGGCGGGGGGCGAAAAACTGTTTTTT. Protein product: CASSYSAPGAGGEKLFF.

The chain has TRBV2 and TRBJ1-2; 7 positions agree with TRBD1. Unmatched junction bases numbered 3, after V lost 7 bases and J lost 1 base. Germline values: CDR1 SNHLY, CDR2 FYNNEI. The CDR3 is 13 residues long. The chain's CDR3 is CASKRDSNYGYTF. CDR3 nucleotides: TGTGCCAGCAAGAGGGACAGTAACTATGGCTACACCTTC.

This rearrangement joins TRBV7-2 to TRBJ2-1, with 12 nucleotides matching TRBD2. The CDR3 is made up of 16 amino acids. Germline V gene sequence: CDR1 SGHTA, CDR2 FQGNSA. Germline trimming cut 5 bases from V and 10 bases from J; bases unmatched to any gene: 12. Here the CDR3 reads CASSLEPGLAGLEQFF. In nucleotides, the CDR3 is TGTGCCAGCAGCCTAGAACCCGGACTAGCGGGGTTGGAGCAGTTCTTC.

This clonotype has at least ten counts. The J gene is TRBJ1-3, the V gene TRBV10-2; no clear D. In germline, CDR1 is WSHSY, CDR2 SAAADI. V was cut by 8 bases and J by 1 base, with 18 bases left in between. The CDR3 extends over 16 amino acids. The CDR3: CASRGRTWGSGNTIYF. The CDR3 DNA is TGCGCCAGCCGAGGGCGGACCTGGGGATCTGGAAACACCATATATTTT.

This clonotype was recorded many times. The rearrangement uses TRBV7-2 and TRBJ1-2; D is uncertain. Between the trimmed V and J ends, which lost 5 bases and 8 bases, there was a span of 15 bases. CDR3 length: 13 amino acids. CDR1 and CDR2 (germline): SGHTA, FQGNSA. CDR3 residues: CASSPVGLYGYTF. CDR3 nucleotides: TGTGCCAGCAGCCCTGTGGGTTTGTACGGCTACACCTTC.

This clonotype was detected many times. The chain recombines TRBV10-3 with TRBJ1-6; TRBD1 aligns across 10 bases. The germline CDR1 and CDR2 sequences are ENHRY and SYGVKD. V gave up 0 bases and J gave up 6 bases; unmatched junction bases: 5. The CDR3 totals 17 residues. The CDR3 DNA reads as TGTGCCATCAGTGAGTCGGGGACAGGGGATGGTAATTCACCCCTCCACTTT. Its translation is CAISESGTGDGNSPLHF.

This clonotype was counted only a few times. In nucleotides, the CDR3 is TGTGCCAGCAGCTGGCAGGTGGCAGCGAACACTGAAGCTTTCTTT. Translated, it gives CASSWQVAANTEAFF. The chain has TRBV5-5 and TRBJ1-1; unclear D gene. Germline lookup yields CDR1 SGHKS and CDR2 YYEKEE (reference sequence). Trimming took off 3 bases at V and 1 base at J, with 13 bases between the two ends. This CDR3 has 15 residues.

This clonotype was recorded a few times. The DNA for the CDR3 is TGCAGTGCCCTACAGGGTAGGGAGACCCAGTACTTC. This gives the protein CSALQGRETQYF. The genes are TRBV20-1 and TRBJ2-5; a possible D gene is TRBD1 (6 bases). Germline V lookup: CDR1 DFQATT, CDR2 SNEGSKA (reference sequence). This CDR3 comprises 12 residues. V was clipped by 6 bases and J by 5 bases, with 13 bases between them.

The chain employs TRBV12-3 or TRBV12-4 and TRBJ1-5; 7 nucleotides agree with TRBD1. This CDR3 has 16 amino acids. V lost 1 base and J lost 3; bases outside the gene matches: 6. CDR3 residues: CASSLGAGGNNQPQHF. CDR3 coding DNA: TGTGCCAGCAGTTTAGGGGCAGGGGGGAACAATCAGCCCCAGCATTTT.

This clonotype was counted between two and nine times. The chain uses TRBV12-3 or TRBV12-4 and TRBJ2-5; the match to TRBD2 covers 9 bases. This CDR3 is built from 16 residues. V lost 6 bases, J lost 9 bases, and 17 bases stayed unmatched. The CDR3 loop reads CASSEGFSGGKGAQYF. The CDR3 nucleotides read TGTGCCAGCAGCGAGGGGTTTAGCGGGGGCAAAGGGGCCCAGTACTTC.

The chain recombines TRBV5-1 with TRBJ1-2; a possible D gene is TRBD1 (5 bases). The CDR3 is 15 amino acids. Germline loops: CDR1 SGHRS, CDR2 YFSETQ. Trimming stripped 0 bases from V and 8 bases from J, with 17 bases between. The chain's CDR3 is CASSLVAGSNNGYTF. The CDR3 nucleotides are TGCGCCAGCAGCTTGGTAGCAGGGTCCAACAACGGCTACACCTTC.

The chain combines TRBV6-4 with TRBJ2-2, with TRBD2 identical over 16 bases. The germline CDR1 and CDR2 sequences are MRHNA and SNTAGT. The CDR3 runs to 19 residues. Trimming took 6 bases from V and 1 from J; bases not matched to a gene: 8. CDR3 region: CASSPPGLAGGRNTGELFF. In DNA, the CDR3 is TGTGCCAGCAGCCCGCCGGGACTAGCGGGGGGGAGGAACACCGGGGAGCTGTTTTTT.

This clonotype was counted many times. The chain carries TRBV18 and TRBJ2-5; either TRBD1 or TRBD2 may fit D (5 bases each). This CDR3 region has 14 residues. Germline lookup yields CDR1 KGHSH and CDR2 LQKENI. The ends were cut back, 1 base at V and 1 base at J, with 7 bases in the middle. CDR3 nucleotide sequence: TGTGCCAGCTCACCACAGGGGACCCAAGAGACCCAGTACTTC. This encodes CASSPQGTQETQYF.

This clonotype came up many times. The gene calls are TRBV5-1 and TRBJ2-5, with 7 bases fitting TRBD2. The length of the CDR3 is 16 residues. V shed 0 bases and J 2 bases; nucleotides not matched to a gene: 7. The germline gives CDR1 SGHRS, CDR2 YFSETQ. This chain's CDR3 is CASSLAPSGSQETQYF. The CDR3 nucleotides read TGCGCCAGCAGCTTGGCCCCTAGCGGCTCTCAAGAGACCCAGTACTTC.

The table lists this clonotype with a count of one. This chain uses TRBV18 with TRBJ1-1; 9 positions match TRBD1. J gave up 6 bases and V 3 bases, and 5 bases lay outside the gene matches. The CDR3 covers 14 residues. The germline CDR1 and CDR2 sequences are KGHSH and LQKENI. The CDR3 spells CASSPRDRDAEAFF. CDR3 nucleotide sequence: TGTGCCAGCTCACCCAGGGACAGGGACGCTGAAGCTTTCTTT.

DNA of the CDR3: TGTGCCAGCAGCCAAGACGGGACAGTGGTCTCTACGGTGTTTTTT. This gives the protein CASSQDGTVVSTVFF. V usage is TRBV4-2 and J usage is TRBJ2-2; 7 positions match TRBD1. The ends lost 0 bases at V and 15 bases at J; junction bases unmatched: 13. CDR1 is LGHNA and CDR2 is YNFKEQ in the germline V gene. There are 15 residues in the CDR3.

The genes are TRBV2 and TRBJ1-5; possible D gene TRBD1, 5 bases. V lost 7 bases and J lost 2, with 12 bases in between. CDR1 is SNHLY, CDR2 FYNNEI, per germline. The CDR3 is 14 residues long. The chain's CDR3 is CASTTDSGNQPQHF. The CDR3 bases are TGTGCCAGCACTACTGACAGCGGCAATCAGCCCCAGCATTTT.

This clonotype was picked up many times. The gene calls are TRBV12-3 or TRBV12-4 and TRBJ2-3, with D maybe TRBD2 (6 bases). V was clipped by 5 bases and J by 5 bases, with 20 bases between them. The CDR3 has 16 amino acids. The CDR3 DNA follows: TGTGCCAGCAGTCCCCGGGGGAGCGGAGGGAAAGATACGCAGTATTTT. This sequence encodes CASSPRGSGGKDTQYF.

This clonotype was detected ten times or more. The CDR3, as DNA: TGTGCCAGCAGCCCCGGCGGCGGAAAAAACATTCAGTACTTC. Protein sequence: CASSPGGGKNIQYF. J is TRBJ2-4 and V is TRBV5-5, with D unresolved. V lost 4 bases and J lost 4, with 12 bases in between. Per the germline V gene, CDR1 is SGHKS and CDR2 is YYEKEE (reference sequence). This CDR3 is 14 amino acids long.

This clonotype was observed many times. The chain links TRBV5-5 to TRBJ1-1, with TRBD1 as a possible D gene (5 bases). Germline CDR1 SGHKS, CDR2 YYEKEE (reference sequence). Between the trimmed V and J ends, which lost 4 bases and 0 bases, there was a span of 13 bases. The CDR3 runs 15 residues. CDR3 in DNA: TGTGCCAGCAGCGCCCTGGGACGGATGAACACTGAAGCTTTCTTT. This sequence encodes CASSALGRMNTEAFF.

The chain recombines TRBV15 with TRBJ2-2; no firm D call. The CDR3 is 12 residues long. V lost 6 bases and J 7 bases, leaving 9 bases between the germline ends. CDR1 LNHNV and CDR2 YYDKDF come from the germline V gene (reference sequence). CDR3 nucleotide sequence: TGTGCCACCAGGATTTCGGACGGGGAGCTGTTTTTT. This gives the protein CATRISDGELFF.

The rearrangement uses TRBV20-1 and TRBJ2-3, with 12 bases that match TRBD2. Germline CDR1 DFQATT, CDR2 SNEGSKA (reference sequence). This CDR3 is 16 amino acids long. V trimming: 3 bases; J trimming: 2 bases; junction bases outside the gene matches: 6. The CDR3 DNA is TGCAGTGCTAGCGAGGGACTAGCGGGTCTCACAGATACGCAGTATTTT. This encodes CSASEGLAGLTDTQYF.

The chain has TRBV3-1 and TRBJ2-3, with TRBD2 matching 11 bases. Looked up from germline, CDR1 is LGHDT and CDR2 is YNNKEL (reference sequence). This CDR3 comprises 17 residues. V shed 0 bases and J 0 bases; nucleotides not matched to a gene: 2. CDR3 region: CASSQELAGVSTDTQYF. Here the CDR3 DNA reads TGTGCCAGCAGCCAAGAACTAGCGGGAGTCAGCACAGATACGCAGTATTTT.